This TCR beta chain was captured by sequencing in a study of cytomegalovirus exposure and HLA in healthy donors. This CDR3 contains 13 residues. Germline values: CDR1 SGHTA, CDR2 FQGTGA. V trimming: 8 bases; J trimming: 0 bases; junction bases outside the gene matches: 1. This clone was observed once. Antigen unknown. Study results and limitations: Reported performance of the classifier showed diagnosis of cytomegalovirus status with high specificity and sensitivity.

The donors were part of the validation cohort of roughly 130 subjects. That cohort was separate from the first cohort, which comprised 670 or so subjects. Using immunoSEQ multiplex PCR, the repertoire was profiled, and TCRdb retains in-frame clones only, with some absent. The table lists approximately 260,000 clones, about 90% of them singletons, with roughly 1.2% in the top ten. This clonotype was sampled from a woman younger than 45 in good health and CMV-seropositive. The chain couples TRBV7-3 to TRBJ1-1; 9 bases align to TRBD1. Material: PBMCs. DNA of the CDR3: TGTGCCAGCGGGACAGGGATGAACACTGAAGCTTTCTTT. Protein product: CASGTGMNTEAFF.